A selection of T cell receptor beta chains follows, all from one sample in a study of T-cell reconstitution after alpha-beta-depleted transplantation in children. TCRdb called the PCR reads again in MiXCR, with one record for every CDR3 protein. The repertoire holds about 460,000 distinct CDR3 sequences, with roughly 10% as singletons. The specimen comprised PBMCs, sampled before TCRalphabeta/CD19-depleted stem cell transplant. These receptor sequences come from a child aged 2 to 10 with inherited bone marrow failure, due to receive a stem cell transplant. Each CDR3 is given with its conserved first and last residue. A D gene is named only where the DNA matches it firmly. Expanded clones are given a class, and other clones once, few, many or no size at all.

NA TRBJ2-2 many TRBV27 CASSLIGADTGELFF TGTGCCAGCAGTTTAATTGGGGCGGACACCGGGGAGCTGTTTTTT
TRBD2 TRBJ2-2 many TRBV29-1 CSVEASGSTDTGELFF TGCAGCGTTGAGGCTAGCGGGAGTACGGACACCGGGGAGCTGTTTTTT
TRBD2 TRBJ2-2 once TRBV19 CASSIVVAGVGTGELFF TGTGCCAGTAGTATTGTGGTAGCGGGAGTCGGAACCGGGGAGCTGTTTTTT
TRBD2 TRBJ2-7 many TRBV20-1 CSALAGAVDEQYF TGCAGTGCGTTAGCGGGAGCAGTGGACGAGCAGTACTTC
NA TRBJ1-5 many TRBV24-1 CATSQGYNQPQHF TGTGCCACCAGCCAGGGTTACAATCAGCCCCAGCATTTT
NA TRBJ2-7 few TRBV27 CASRPPTGGSYEQYF TGTGCCAGCAGACCCCCGACGGGCGGATCCTACGAGCAGTACTTC
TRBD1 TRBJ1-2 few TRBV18 CASSPGRDSYGYTF TGTGCCAGCTCACCAGGGAGGGACAGCTATGGCTACACCTTC
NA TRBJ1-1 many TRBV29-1 CSVRGRMNTEAFF TGCAGCGTCCGGGGGAGGATGAACACTGAAGCTTTCTTT
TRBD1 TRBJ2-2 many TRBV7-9 CASSERDRGPGELFF TGTGCCAGCAGCGAACGGGACAGGGGTCCCGGGGAGCTGTTTTTT
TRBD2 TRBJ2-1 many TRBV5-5 CASSLLAGINNEQFF TGTGCCAGCAGCTTGTTAGCGGGAATCAACAATGAGCAGTTCTTC
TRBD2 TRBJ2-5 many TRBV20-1 CSATLLAGMRETQYF TGCAGTGCTACTCTTCTAGCGGGAATGAGGGAGACCCAGTACTTC
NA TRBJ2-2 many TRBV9 CASSPQNAKAGELFF TGTGCCAGCAGCCCACAAAATGCAAAGGCCGGGGAGCTGTTTTTT
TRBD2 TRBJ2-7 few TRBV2 CASVSGRAGEQYF TGTGCCAGCGTGAGCGGGAGGGCCGGGGAGCAGTACTTC
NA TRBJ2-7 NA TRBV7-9 CASSRTEPVQGYEQYF TGTGCCAGCAGCCGCACCGAACCGGTACAGGGCTACGAGCAGTACTTC
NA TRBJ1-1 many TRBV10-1 CASSVEGATEAFF TGCGCCAGCAGTGTGGAAGGAGCCACTGAAGCTTTCTTT
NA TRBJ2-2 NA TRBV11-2 CASSLGRSTGELFF TGTGCCAGCAGCTTAGGTCGGAGCACCGGGGAGCTGTTTTTT
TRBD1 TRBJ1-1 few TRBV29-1 CSVSDRGNTEAFF TGCAGCGTTAGCGACAGGGGGAACACTGAAGCTTTCTTT
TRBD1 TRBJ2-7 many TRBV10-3 CAISWDRAYEQYF TGTGCCATCAGTTGGGACAGGGCCTACGAGCAGTACTTC
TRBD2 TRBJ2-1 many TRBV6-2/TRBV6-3 CASSYGYSGSYNEQFF TGTGCCAGCAGTTACGGGTATAGCGGGTCCTACAATGAGCAGTTCTTC
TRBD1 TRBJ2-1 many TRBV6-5 CASTWDRGSEQFF TGTGCCAGCACCTGGGACAGGGGGAGTGAGCAGTTCTTC
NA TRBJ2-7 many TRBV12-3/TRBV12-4 CASTLHPDVYEQYF TGTGCCAGCACTCTCCACCCCGACGTCTACGAGCAGTACTTC
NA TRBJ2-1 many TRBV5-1 CASSFVVGDNEQFF TGCGCCAGCAGCTTCGTGGTGGGTGACAATGAGCAGTTCTTC
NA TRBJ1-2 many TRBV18 CASSPLGARNYGYTF TGTGCCAGCTCACCACTAGGGGCCCGAAACTATGGCTACACCTTC
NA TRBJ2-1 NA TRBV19 CASSITDYNEQFF TGTGCCAGTAGTATCACCGATTACAATGAGCAGTTCTTC
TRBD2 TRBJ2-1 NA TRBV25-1 CASSEWSSGNRNEQFF TGTGCCAGCAGTGAATGGAGTAGCGGGAATCGGAATGAGCAGTTCTTC
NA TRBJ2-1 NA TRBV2 CASVGSSYNEQFF TGTGCCAGCGTAGGGAGCTCCTACAATGAGCAGTTCTTC
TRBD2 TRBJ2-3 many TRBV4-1 CASSLRLAGVNTQYF TGCGCCAGCAGCCTGAGACTAGCGGGAGTTAATACGCAGTATTTT
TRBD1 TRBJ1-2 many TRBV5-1 CASSWSKGQGFGGYTF TGCGCCAGCAGCTGGTCTAAGGGACAGGGGTTTGGAGGCTACACCTTC
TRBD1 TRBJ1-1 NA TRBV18 CASSPTNRGNTEAFF TGTGCCAGCTCACCGACTAACAGGGGGAACACTGAAGCTTTCTTT
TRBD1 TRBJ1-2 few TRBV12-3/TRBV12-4 CASRTGTATYGYTF TGTGCCAGCAGGACCGGGACAGCCACCTATGGCTACACCTTC
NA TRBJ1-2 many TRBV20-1 CSAPRVSDYGYTF TGCAGTGCGCCCAGGGTGTCGGACTATGGCTACACCTTC
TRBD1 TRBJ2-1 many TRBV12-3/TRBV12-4 CASSSGTGNYNEQFF TGTGCCAGCAGTTCAGGGACAGGGAACTACAATGAGCAGTTCTTC
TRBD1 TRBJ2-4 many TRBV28 CASRNYRGDIQYF TGTGCCAGCAGGAATTACAGGGGAGACATTCAGTACTTC
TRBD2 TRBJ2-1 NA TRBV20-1 CSAPGLAGPEQFF TGCAGTGCCCCGGGACTAGCGGGTCCTGAGCAGTTCTTC
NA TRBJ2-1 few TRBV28 CASSLRGEGRDNEQFF TGTGCCAGCAGTCTGAGGGGGGAGGGCCGGGACAATGAGCAGTTCTTC
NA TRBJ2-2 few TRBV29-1 CSVESLNTGELFF TGCAGCGTTGAATCGTTAAACACCGGGGAGCTGTTTTTT
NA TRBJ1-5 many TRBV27 CASSPPPLGGRRQPQHF TGTGCCAGCAGTCCGCCACCATTGGGGGGGCGCAGGCAGCCCCAGCATTTT
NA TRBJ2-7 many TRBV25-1 CASMSPGDYEQYF TGTGCCAGCATGAGCCCAGGGGACTACGAGCAGTACTTC
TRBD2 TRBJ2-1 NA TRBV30 CAWSPGLAGHNEQFF TGTGCCTGGAGTCCGGGACTAGCGGGACACAATGAGCAGTTCTTC
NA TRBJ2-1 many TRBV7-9 CASTLEGNEQFF TGTGCCAGCACCCTAGAGGGGAATGAGCAGTTCTTC
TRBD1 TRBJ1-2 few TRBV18 CASSVDRERGYTF TGTGCCAGCTCCGTTGACAGGGAGAGGGGCTACACCTTC
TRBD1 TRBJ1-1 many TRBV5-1 CASSPTGVRITEAFF TGCGCCAGCAGCCCGACAGGGGTGAGAATCACTGAAGCTTTCTTT
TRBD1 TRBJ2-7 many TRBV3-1 CASTIRDRAYEQYF TGTGCCAGCACCATCCGGGACAGGGCCTACGAGCAGTACTTC
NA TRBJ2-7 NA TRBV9 CASSVAGDNYEQYF TGTGCCAGCAGCGTAGCTGGGGACAACTACGAGCAGTACTTC
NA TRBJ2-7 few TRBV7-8 CASSLFGGPLGNEQYF TGTGCCAGCAGCTTATTCGGGGGCCCTTTGGGGAACGAGCAGTACTTC